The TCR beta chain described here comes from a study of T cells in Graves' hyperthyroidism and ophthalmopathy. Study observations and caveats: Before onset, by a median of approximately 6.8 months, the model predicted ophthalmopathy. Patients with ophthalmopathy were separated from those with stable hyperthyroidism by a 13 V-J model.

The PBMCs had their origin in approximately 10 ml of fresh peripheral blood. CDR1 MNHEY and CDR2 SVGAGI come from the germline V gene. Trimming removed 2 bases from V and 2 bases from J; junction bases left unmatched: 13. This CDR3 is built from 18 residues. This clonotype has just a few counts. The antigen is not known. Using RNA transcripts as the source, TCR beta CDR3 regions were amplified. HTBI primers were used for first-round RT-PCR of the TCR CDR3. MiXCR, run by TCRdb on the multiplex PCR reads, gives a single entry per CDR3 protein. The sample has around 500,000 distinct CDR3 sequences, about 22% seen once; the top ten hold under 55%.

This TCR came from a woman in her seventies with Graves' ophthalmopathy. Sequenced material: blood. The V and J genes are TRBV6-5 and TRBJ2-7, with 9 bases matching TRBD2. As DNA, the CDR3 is TGTGCCAGCAGTTACCAAGGCGGGAGGGCCGGCACGACCTACGAGCAGTACTTC. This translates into CASSYQGGRAGTTYEQYF.